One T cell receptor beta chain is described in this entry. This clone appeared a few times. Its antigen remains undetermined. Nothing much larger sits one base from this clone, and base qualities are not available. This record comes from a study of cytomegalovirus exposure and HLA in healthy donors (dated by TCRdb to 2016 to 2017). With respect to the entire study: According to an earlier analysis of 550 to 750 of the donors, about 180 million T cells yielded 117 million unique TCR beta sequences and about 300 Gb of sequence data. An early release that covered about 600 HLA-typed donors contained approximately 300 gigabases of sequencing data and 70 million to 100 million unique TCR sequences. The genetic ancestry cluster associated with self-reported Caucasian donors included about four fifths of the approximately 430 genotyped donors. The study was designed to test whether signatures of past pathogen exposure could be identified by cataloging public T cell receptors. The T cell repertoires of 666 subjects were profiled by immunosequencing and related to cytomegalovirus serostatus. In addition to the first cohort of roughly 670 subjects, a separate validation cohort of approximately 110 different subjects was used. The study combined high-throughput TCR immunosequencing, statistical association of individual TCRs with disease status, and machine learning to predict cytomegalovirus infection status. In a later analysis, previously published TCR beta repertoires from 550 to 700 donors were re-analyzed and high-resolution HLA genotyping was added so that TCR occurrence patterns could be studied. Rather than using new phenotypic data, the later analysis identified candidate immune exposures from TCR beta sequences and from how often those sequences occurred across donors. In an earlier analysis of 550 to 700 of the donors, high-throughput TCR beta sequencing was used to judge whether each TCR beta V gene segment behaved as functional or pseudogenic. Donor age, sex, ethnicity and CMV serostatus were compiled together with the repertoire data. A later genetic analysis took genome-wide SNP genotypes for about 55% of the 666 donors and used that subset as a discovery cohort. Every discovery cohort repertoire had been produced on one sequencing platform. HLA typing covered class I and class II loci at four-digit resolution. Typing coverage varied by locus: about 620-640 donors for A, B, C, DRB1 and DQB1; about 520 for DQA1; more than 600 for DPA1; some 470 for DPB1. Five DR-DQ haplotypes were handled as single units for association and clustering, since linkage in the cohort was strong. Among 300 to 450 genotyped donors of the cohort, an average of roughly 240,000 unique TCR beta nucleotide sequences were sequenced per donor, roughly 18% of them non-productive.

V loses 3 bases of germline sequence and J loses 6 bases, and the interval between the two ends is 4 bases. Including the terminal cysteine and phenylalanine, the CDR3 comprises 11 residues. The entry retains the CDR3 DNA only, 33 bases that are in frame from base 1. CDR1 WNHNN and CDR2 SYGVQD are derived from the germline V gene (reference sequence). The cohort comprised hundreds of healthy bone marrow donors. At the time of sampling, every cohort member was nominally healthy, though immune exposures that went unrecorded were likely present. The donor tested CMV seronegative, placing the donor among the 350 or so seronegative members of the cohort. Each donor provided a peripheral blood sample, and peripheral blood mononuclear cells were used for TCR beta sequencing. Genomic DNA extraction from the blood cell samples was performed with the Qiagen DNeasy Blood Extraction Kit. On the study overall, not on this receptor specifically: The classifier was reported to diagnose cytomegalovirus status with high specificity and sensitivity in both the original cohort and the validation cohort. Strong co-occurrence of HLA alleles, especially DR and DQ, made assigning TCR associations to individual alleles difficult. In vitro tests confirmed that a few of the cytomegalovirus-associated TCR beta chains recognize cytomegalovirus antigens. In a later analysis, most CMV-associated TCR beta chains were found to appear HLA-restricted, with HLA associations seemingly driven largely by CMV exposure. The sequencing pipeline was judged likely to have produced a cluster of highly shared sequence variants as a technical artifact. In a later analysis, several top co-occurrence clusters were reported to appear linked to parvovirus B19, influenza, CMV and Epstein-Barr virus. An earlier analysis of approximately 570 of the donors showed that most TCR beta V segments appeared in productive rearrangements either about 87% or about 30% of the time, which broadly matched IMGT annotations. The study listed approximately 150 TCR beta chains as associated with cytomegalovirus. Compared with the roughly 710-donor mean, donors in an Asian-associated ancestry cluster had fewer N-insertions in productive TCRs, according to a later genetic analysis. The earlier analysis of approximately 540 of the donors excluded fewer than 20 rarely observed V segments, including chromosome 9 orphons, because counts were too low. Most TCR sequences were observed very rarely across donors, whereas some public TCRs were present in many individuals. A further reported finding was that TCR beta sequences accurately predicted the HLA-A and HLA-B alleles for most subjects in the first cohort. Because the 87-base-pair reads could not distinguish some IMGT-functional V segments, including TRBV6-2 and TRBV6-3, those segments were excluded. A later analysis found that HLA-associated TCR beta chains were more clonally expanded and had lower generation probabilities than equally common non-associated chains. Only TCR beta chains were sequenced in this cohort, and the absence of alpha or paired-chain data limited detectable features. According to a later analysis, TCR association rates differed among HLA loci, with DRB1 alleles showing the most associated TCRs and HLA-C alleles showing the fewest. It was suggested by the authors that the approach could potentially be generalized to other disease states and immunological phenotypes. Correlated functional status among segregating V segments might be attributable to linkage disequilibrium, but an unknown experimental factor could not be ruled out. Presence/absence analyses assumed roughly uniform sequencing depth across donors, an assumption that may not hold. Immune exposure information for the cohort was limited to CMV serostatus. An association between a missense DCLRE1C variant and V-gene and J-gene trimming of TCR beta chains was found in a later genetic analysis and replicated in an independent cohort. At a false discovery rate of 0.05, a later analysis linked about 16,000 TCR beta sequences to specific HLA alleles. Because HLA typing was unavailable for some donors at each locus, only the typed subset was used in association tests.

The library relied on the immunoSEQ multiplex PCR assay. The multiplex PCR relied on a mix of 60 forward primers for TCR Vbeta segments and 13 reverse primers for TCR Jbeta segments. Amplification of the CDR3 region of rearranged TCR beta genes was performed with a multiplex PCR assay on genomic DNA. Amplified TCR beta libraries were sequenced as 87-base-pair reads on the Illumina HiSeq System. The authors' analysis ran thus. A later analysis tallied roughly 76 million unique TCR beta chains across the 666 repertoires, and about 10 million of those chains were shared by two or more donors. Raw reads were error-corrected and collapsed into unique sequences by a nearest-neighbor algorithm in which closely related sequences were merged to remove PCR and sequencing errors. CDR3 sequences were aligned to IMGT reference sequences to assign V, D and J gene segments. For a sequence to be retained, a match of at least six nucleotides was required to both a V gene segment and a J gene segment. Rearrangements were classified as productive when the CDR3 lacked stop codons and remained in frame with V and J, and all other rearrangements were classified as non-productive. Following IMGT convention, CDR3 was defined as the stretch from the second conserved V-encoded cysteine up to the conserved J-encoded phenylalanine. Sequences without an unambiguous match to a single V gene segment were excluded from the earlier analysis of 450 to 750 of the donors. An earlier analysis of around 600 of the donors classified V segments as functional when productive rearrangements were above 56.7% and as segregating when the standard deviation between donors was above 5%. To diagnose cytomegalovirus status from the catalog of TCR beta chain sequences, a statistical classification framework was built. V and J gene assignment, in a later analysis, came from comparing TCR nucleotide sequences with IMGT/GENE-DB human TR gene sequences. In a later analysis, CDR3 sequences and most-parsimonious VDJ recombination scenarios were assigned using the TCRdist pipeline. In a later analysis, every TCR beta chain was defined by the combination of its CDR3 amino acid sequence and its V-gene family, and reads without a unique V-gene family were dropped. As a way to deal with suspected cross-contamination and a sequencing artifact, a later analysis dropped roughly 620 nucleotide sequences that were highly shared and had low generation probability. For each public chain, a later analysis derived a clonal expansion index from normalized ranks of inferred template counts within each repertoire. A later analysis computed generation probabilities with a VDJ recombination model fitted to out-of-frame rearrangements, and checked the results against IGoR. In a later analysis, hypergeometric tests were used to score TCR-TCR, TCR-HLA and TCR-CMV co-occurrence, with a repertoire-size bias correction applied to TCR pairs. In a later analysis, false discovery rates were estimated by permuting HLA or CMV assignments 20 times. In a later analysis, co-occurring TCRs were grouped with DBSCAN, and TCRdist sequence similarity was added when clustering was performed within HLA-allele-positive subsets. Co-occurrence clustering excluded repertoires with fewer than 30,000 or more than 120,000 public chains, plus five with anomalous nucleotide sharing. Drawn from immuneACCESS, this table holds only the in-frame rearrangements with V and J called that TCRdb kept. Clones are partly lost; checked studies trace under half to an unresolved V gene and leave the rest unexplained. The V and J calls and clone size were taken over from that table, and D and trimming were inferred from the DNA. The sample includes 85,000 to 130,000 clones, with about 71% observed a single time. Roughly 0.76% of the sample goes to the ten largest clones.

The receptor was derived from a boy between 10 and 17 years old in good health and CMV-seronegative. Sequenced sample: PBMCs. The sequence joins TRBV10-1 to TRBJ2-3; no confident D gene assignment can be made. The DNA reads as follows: TGCGCCAGCAGTGATCTCGATACGCAGTATTTT. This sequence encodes CASSDLDTQYF.